This TCR beta chain derives from a study of cytomegalovirus exposure and HLA in healthy donors. On this clone: The antigen is not known.

General study results and limits: Versus the approximately 670-donor mean, an Asian-associated ancestry cluster reportedly showed fewer N-insertions in a later analysis. In a later analysis, HLA-associated beta chains showed higher expansion and lower generation probabilities than comparable chains. Investigators reported under 200 TCR beta chains as tied to cytomegalovirus. In the analysis, some V segments, TRBV6-2 and TRBV6-3 included, were excluded as indistinguishable.

Per germline, CDR1 SGHTA and CDR2 FQGNSA. V gave up 2 bases and J gave up 2 bases, with 7 bases separating them. The CDR3 totals 13 residues. Amplification used 60 Vbeta primers and 13 Jbeta primers. Only in-frame clones appear in the TCRdb table, and some are missing; sequencing was by immunoSEQ multiplex PCR. Of 40,000 to 55,000 clones in the sample, 72% were seen once. The sequencing input was PBMCs. The TCR originated in a woman between 45 and 60 years old in good health and CMV-seronegative. This chain uses TRBV7-2 with TRBJ2-7; D is ambiguous. CDR3 nucleotides: TGTGCCAGCAGCTTACAGGAAACCTACGAGCAGTACTTC. Translating it yields CASSLQETYEQYF.